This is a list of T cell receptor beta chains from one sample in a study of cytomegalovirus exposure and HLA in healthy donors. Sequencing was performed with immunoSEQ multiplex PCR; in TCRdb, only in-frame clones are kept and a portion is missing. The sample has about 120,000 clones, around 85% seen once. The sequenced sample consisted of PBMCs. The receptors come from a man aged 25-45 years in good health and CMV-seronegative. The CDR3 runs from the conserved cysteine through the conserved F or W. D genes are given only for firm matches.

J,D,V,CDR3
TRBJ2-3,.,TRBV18,CASSRGGAGTDTQYF
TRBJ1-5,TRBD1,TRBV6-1,CASSEAGQQNQPQHF
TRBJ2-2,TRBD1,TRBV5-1,CASSLATPGQGNSGTGELFF
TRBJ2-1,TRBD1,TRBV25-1,CASSEGTGVYNEQFF
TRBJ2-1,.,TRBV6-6,CASSYPLGGFRDEQFF
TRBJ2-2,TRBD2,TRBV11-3,CASSQGGVFNTGELFF
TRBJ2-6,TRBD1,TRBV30,CAWDRGAGANGLTF
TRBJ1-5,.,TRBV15,CATSRGKAQISNQPQHF
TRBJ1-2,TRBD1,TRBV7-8,CASSPRQGAFGGYTF
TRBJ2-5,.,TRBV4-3,CASSQDPRETQYF
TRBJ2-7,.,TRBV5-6,CASSPVGQTSYEQYF
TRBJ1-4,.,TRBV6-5,CASRGGLSNEKLFF
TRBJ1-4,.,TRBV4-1,CASSQGLRRGVIANEKLFF